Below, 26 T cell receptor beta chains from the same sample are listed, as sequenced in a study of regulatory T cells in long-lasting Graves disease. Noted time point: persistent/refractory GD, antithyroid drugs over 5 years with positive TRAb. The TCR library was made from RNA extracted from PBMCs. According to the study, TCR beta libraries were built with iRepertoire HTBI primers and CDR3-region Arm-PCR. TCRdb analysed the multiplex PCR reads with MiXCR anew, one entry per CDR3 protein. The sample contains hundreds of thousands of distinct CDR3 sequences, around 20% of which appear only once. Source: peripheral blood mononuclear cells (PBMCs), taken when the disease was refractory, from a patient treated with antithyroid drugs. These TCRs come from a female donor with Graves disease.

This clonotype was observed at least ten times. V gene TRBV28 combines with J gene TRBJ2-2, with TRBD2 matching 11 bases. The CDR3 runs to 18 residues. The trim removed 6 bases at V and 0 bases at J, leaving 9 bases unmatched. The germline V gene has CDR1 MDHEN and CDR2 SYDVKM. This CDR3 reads CASRTMSGLAANTGELFF. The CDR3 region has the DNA TGTGCCAGCAGGACAATGTCGGGACTAGCGGCGAACACCGGGGAGCTGTTTTTT.

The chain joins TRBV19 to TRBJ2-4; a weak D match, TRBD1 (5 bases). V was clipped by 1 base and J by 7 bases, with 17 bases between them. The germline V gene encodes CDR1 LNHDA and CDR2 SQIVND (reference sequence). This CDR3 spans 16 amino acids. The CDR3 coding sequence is TGTGCCAGTAGTATAGCGAATACAAGGGGCGCTAACATTCAGTACTTC. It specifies CASSIANTRGANIQYF.

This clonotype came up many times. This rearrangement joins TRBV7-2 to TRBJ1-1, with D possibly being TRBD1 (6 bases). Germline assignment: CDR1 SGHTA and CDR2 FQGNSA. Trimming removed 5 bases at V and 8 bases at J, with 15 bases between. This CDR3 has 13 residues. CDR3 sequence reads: CASSPAGAAEAFF. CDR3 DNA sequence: TGTGCCAGCAGCCCCGCGGGGGCGGCCGAAGCTTTCTTT.

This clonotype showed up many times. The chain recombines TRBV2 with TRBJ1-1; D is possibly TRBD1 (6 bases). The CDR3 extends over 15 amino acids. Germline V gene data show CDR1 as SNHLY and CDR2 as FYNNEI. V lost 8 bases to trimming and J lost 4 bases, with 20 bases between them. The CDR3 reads CASARGIGSSTEAFF. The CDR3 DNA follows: TGTGCCAGCGCGAGGGGGATAGGGAGCAGCACTGAAGCTTTCTTT.

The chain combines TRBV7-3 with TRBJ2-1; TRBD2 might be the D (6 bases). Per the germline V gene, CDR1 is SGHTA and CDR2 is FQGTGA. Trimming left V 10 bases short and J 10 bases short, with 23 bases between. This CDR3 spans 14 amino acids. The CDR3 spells CATFGLAGSWEQFF. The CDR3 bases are TGTGCCACCTTCGGCTTGGCGGGGTCATGGGAGCAGTTCTTC.

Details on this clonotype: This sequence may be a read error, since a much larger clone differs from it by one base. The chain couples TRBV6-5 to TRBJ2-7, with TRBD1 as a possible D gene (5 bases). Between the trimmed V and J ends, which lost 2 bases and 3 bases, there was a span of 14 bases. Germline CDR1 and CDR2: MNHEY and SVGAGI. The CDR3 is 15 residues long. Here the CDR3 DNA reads TGTGCCAGCAGTTACCCGCCCAGGGCGAACTACGAGCAGTACTTC. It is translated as CASSYPPRANYEQYF.

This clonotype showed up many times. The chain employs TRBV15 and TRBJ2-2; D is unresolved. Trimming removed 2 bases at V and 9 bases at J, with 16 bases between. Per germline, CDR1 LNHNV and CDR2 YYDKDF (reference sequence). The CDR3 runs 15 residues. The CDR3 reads CATSRPPTRSWELFF. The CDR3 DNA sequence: TGTGCCACCAGCAGACCACCGACCCGGAGTTGGGAGCTGTTTTTT.

CDR3 sequence reads: CAWSRDWEAFF. DNA for the CDR3: TGTGCCTGGAGTAGGGACTGGGAAGCTTTCTTT. The V gene is TRBV30, the J gene TRBJ1-1; TRBD1 is a possible D gene (5 bases). V dropped 2 bases and J dropped 8 bases, with 9 bases sitting between them. From germline, CDR1 is GTSNPN and CDR2 SVGIG (reference sequence). The CDR3 is made up of 11 amino acids.

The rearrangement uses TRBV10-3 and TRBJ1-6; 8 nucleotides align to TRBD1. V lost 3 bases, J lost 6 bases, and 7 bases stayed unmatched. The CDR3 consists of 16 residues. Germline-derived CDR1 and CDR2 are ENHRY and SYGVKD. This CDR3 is CAISDKPGQVNSPLHF. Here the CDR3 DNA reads TGTGCCATCAGTGATAAACCGGGACAGGTTAATTCACCCCTCCACTTT.

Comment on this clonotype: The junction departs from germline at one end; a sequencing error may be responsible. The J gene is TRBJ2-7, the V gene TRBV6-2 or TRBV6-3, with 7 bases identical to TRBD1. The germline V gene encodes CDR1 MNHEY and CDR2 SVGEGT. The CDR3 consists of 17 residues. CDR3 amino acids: CASSYGRGTAFSCEQYF. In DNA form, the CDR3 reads TGTGCCAGCAGTTACGGACGAGGGACAGCCTTCTCCTGCGAGCAGTACTTC.

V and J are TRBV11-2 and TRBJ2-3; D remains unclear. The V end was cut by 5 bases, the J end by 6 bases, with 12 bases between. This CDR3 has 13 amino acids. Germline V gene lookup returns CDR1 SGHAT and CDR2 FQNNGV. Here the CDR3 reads CASSPPAADTQYF. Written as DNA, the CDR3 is TGTGCCAGCAGCCCCCCCGCAGCGGATACGCAGTATTTT.

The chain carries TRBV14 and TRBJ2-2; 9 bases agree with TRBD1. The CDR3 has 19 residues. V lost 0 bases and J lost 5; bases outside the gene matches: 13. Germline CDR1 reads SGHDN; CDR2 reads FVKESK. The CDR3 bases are TGTGCCAGCAGCCAAGATCGGCGAGCCATAGACAGGGGGACCGGGGAGCTGTTTTTT. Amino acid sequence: CASSQDRRAIDRGTGELFF.

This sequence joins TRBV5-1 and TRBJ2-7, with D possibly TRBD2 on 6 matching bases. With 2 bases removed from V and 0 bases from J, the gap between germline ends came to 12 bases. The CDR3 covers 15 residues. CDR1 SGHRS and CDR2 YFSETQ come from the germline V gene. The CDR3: CASSFNLGGSYEQYF. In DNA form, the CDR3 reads TGCGCCAGCAGCTTCAACCTCGGGGGCTCCTACGAGCAGTACTTC.

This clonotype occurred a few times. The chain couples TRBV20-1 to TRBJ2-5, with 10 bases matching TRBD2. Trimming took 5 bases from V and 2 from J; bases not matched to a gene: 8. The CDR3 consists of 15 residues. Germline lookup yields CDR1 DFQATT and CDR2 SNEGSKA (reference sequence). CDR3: CSAGQLAGIQETQYF. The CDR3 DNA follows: TGCAGTGCTGGACAACTAGCGGGGATTCAAGAGACCCAGTACTTC.

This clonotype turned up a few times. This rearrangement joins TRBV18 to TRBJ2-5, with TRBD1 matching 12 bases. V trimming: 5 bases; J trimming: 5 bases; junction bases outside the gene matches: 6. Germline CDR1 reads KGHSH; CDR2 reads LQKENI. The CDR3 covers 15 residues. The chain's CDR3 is CASSSPGQGAETQYF. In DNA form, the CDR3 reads TGTGCCAGCTCATCCCCGGGACAGGGGGCTGAGACCCAGTACTTC.

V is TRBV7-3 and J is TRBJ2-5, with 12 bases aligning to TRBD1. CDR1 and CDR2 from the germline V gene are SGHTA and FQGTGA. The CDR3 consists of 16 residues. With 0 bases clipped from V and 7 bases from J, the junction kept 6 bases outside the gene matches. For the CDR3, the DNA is TGTGCCAGCAGCTTAACCGGGACAGGGGGCTCAGGGACCCAGTACTTC. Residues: CASSLTGTGGSGTQYF.

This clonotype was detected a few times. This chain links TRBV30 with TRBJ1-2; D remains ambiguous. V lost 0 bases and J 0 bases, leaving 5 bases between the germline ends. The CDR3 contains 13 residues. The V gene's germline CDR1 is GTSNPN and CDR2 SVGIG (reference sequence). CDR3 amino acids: CAWSVGANYGYTF. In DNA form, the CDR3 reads TGTGCCTGGAGTGTAGGTGCTAACTATGGCTACACCTTC.

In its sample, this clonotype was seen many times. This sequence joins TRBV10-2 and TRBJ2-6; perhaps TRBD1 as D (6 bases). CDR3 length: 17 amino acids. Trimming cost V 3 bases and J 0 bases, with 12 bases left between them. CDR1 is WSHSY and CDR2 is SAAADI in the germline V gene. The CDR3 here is CASSDGQRSSGANVLTF. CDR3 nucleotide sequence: TGCGCCAGCAGTGACGGACAGCGGAGCTCTGGGGCCAACGTCCTGACTTTC.

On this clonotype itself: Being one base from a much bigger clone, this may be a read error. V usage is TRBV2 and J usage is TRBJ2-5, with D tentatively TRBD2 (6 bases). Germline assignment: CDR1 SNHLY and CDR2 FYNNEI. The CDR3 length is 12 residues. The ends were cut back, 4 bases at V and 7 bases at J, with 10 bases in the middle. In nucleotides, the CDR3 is TGTGCCAGCAGTGTCGGGAGAGGGACCCAGTACTTC. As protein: CASSVGRGTQYF.

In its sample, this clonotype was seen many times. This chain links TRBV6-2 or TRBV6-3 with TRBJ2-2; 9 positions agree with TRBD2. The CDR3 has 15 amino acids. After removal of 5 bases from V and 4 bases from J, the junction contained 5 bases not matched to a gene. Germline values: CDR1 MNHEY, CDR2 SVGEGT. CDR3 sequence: CASSHVAGATGELFF. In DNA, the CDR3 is TGTGCCAGCAGTCATGTAGCGGGAGCCACCGGGGAGCTGTTTTTT.

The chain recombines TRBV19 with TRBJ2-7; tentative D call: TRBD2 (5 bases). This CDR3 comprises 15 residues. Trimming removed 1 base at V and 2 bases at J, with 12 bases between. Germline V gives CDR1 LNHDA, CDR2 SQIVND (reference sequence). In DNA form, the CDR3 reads TGTGCCAGTAGTATAGGAGGAGGAATCACCTACGAGCAGTACTTC. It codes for CASSIGGGITYEQYF.

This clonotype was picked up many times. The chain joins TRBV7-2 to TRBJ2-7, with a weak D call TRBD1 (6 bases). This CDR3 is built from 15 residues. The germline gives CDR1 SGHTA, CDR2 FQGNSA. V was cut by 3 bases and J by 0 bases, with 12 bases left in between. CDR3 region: CASSFTGSSSYEQYF. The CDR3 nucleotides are TGTGCCAGCAGCTTTACAGGGTCGAGCTCCTACGAGCAGTACTTC.

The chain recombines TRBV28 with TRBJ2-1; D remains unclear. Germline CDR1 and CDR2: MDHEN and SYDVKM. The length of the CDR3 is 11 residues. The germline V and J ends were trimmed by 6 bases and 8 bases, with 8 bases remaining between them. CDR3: CASRTRDEQFF. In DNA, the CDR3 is TGTGCCAGCAGGACCCGGGATGAGCAGTTCTTC. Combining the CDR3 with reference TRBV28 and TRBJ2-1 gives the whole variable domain DVKVTQSSRYLVKRTGEKVFLECVQDMDHENMFWYRQDPGLGLRLIYFSYDVKMKEKGDIPEGYSVSREKKERFSLILESASTNQTSMYLCASRTRDEQFFGPGTRLTVL.

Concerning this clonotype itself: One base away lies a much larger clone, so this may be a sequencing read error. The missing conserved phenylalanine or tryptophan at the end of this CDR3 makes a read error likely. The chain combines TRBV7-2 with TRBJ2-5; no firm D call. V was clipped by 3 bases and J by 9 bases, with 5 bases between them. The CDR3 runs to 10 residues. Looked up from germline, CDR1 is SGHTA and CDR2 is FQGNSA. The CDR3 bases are TGTGCCAGCAGCTTTTGGGCCCAGTACCTC. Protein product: CASSFWAQYL.

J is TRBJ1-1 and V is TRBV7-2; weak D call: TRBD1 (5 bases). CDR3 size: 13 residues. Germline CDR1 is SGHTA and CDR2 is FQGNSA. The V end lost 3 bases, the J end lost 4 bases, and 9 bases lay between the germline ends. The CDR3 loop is CASSFGTVTEAFF. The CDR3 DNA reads TGTGCCAGCAGCTTCGGGACGGTCACTGAAGCTTTCTTT.

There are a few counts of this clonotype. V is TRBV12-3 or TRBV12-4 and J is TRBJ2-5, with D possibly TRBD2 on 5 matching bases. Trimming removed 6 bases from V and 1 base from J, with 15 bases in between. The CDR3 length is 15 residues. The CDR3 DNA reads TGTGCCAGCAGCCTGGGGAACAGCGGCCAAGAGACCCAGTACTTC. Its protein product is CASSLGNSGQETQYF.